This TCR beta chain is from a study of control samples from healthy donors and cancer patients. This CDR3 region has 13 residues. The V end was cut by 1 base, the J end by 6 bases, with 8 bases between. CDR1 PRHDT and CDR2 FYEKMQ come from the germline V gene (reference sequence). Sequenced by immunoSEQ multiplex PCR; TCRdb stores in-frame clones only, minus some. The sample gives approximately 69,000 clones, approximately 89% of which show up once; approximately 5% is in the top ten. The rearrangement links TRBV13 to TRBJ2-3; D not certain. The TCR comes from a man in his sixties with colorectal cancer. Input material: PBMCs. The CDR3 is CASSLESQDTQYF. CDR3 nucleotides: TGTGCCAGCAGCTTAGAGAGCCAGGATACGCAGTATTTT.